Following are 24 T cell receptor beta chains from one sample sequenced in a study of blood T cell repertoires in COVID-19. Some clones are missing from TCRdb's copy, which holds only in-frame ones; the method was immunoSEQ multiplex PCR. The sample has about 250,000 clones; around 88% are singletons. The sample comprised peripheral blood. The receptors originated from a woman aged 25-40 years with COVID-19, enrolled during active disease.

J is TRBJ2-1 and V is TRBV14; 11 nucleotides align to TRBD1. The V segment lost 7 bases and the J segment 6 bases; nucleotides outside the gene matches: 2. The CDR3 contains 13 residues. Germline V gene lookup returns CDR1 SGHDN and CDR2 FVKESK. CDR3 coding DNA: TGTGCCAGCACGGGACAGGGGGGCAATGAGCAGTTCTTC. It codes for CASTGQGGNEQFF.

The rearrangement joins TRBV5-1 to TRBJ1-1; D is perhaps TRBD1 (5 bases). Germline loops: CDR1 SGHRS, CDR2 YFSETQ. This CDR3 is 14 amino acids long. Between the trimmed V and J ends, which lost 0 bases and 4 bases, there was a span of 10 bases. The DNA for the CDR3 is TGCGCCAGCAGCTTGGTCGGGGGTCTCACTGAAGCTTTCTTT. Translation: CASSLVGGLTEAFF.

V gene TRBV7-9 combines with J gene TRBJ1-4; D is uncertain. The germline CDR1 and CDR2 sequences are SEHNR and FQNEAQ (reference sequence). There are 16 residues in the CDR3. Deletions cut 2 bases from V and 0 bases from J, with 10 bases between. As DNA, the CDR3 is TGTGCCAGCAGCTTACAGAATGGTGCAACTAATGAAAAACTGTTTTTT. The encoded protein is CASSLQNGATNEKLFF.

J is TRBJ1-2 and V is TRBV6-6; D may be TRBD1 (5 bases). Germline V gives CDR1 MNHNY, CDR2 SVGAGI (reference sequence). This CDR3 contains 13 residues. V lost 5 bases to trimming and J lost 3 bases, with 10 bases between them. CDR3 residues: CASSPRADYGYTF. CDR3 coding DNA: TGTGCCAGCAGTCCCAGGGCCGACTATGGCTACACCTTC.

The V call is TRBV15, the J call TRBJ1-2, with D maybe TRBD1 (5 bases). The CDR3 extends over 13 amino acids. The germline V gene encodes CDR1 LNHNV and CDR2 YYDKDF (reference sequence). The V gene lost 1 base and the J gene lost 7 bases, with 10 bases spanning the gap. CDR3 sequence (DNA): TGTGCCACCAGCAGAGGCTGGGGCGGTGGCTACACCTTC. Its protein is CATSRGWGGGYTF. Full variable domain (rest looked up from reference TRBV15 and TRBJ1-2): DAMVIQNPRYQVTQFGKPVTLSCSQTLNHNVMYWYQQKSSQAPKLLFHYYDKDFNNEADTPDNFQSRRPNTSFCFLDIRSPGLGDTAMYLCATSRGWGGGYTFGSGTRLTVV.

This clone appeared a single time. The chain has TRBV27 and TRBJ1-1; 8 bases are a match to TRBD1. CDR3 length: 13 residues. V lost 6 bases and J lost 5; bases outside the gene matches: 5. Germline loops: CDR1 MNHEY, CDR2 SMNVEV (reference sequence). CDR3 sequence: CASRTTGGTEAFF. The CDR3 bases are TGTGCCAGCAGGACCACAGGGGGGACTGAAGCTTTCTTT.

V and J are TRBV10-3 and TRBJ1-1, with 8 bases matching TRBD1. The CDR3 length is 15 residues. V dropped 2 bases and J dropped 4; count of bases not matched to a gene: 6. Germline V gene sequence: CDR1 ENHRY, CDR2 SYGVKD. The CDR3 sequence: CAISEGRGRGTEAFF. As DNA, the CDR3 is TGTGCCATCAGTGAGGGCAGGGGGCGCGGCACTGAAGCTTTCTTT.

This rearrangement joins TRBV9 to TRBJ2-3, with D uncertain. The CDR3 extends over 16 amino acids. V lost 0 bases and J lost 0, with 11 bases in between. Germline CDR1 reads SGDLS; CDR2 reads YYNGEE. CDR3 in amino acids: CASSVAGEPSTDTQYF. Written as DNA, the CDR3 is TGTGCCAGCAGCGTAGCGGGTGAGCCTAGCACAGATACGCAGTATTTT.

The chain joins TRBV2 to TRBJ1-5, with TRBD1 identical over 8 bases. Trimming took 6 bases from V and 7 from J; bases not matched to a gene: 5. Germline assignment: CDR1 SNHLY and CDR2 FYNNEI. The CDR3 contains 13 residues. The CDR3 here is CASSGTGGQPQHF. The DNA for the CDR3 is TGTGCCAGCAGCGGTACAGGGGGACAGCCCCAGCATTTT.

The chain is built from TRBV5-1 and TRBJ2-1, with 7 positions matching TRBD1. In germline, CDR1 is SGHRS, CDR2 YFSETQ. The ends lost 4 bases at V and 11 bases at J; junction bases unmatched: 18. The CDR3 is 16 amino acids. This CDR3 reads CASSAGGYLTATQQFF. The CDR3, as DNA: TGCGCCAGCAGCGCAGGGGGTTACCTAACAGCAACCCAGCAGTTCTTC.

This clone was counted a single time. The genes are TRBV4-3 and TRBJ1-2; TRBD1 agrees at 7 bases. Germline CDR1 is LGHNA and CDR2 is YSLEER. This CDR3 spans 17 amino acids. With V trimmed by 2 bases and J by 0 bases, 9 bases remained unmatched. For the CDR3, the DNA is TGCGCCAGCAGCCAATCCGGGACAGCCCTATCTAACTATGGCTACACCTTC. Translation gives CASSQSGTALSNYGYTF.

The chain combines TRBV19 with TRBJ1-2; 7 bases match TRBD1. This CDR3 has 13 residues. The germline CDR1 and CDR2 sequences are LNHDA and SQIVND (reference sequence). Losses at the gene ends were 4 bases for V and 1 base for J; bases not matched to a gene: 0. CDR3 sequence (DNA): TGTGCCAGTAGTAGACAGGGTAACTATGGCTACACCTTC. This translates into CASSRQGNYGYTF.

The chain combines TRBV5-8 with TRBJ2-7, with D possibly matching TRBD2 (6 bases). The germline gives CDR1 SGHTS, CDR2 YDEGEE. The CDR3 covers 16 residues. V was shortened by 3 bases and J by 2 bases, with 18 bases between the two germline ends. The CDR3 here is CASSYLGTEPPYEQYV. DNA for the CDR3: TGTGCCAGCAGCTATCTGGGGACTGAACCTCCCTACGAGCAGTACGTC.

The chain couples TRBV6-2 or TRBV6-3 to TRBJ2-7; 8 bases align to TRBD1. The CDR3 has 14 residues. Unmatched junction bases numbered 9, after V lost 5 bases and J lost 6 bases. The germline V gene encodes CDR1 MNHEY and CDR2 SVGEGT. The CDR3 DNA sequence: TGTGCCAGCAGTCCCTGGACAGGGAAGGTCGAGCAGTACTTC. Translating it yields CASSPWTGKVEQYF.

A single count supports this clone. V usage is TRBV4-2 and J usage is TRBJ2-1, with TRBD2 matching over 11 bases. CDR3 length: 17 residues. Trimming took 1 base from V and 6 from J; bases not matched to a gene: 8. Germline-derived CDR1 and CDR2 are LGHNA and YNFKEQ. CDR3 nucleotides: TGTGCCAGCAGCCAAGGCCTGACTAGCGGGGTAGGCAATGAGCAGTTCTTC. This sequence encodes CASSQGLTSGVGNEQFF.

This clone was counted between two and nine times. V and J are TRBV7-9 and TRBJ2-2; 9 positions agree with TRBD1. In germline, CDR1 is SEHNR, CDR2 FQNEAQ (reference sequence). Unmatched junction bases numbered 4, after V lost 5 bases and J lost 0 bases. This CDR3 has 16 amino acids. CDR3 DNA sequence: TGTGCCAGCAGCCCGCGGACAGGGGCGAACACCGGGGAGCTGTTTTTT. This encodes CASSPRTGANTGELFF.

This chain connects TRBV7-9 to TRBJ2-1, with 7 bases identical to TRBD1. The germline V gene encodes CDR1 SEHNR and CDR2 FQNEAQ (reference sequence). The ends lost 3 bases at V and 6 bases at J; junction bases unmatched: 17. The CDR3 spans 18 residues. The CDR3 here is CASSLKITGTEPLNEQFF. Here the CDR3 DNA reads TGTGCCAGCAGCTTGAAAATTACCGGGACAGAGCCCCTCAATGAGCAGTTCTTC.

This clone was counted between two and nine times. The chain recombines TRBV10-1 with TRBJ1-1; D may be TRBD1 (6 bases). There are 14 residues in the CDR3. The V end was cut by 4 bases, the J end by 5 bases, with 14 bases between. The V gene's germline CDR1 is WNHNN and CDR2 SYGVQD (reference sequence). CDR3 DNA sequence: TGCGCCAGCAGTGGCACAGGGCCGGGGACTGAAGCTTTCTTT. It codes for CASSGTGPGTEAFF.

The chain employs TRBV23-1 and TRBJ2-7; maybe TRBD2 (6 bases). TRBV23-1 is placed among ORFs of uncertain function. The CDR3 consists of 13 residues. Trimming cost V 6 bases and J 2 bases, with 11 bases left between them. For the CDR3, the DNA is TGCGCCAGCAGCCGGGGGTTGACCTACGAGCAGTACTTC. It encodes CASSRGLTYEQYF.

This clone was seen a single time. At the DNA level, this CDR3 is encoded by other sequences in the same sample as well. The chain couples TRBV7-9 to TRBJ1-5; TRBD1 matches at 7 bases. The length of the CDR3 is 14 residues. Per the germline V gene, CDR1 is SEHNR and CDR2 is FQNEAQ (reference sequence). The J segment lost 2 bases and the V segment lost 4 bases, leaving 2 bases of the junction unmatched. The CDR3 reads CASSSTGGNQPQHF. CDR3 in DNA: TGTGCCAGCAGCTCTACAGGGGGCAATCAGCCCCAGCATTTT.

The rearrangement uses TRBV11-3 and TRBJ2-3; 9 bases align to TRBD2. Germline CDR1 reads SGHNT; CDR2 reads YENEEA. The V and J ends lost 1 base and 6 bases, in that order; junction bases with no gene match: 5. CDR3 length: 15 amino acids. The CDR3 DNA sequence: TGTGCCAGCAGCTTAGGGACTAGCGCGGGTGATACGCAGTATTTT. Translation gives CASSLGTSAGDTQYF.

CDR3 nucleotide sequence: TGTGCCAGTAGTATAGCGGGACAGTTTAATTCACCCCTCCACTTT. As protein: CASSIAGQFNSPLHF. V usage is TRBV19 and J usage is TRBJ1-6; 7 nucleotides align to TRBD1. J was trimmed by 6 bases and V by 1 base; bases with no gene match: 3. The CDR3 runs to 15 residues. Per germline, CDR1 LNHDA and CDR2 SQIVND (reference sequence).

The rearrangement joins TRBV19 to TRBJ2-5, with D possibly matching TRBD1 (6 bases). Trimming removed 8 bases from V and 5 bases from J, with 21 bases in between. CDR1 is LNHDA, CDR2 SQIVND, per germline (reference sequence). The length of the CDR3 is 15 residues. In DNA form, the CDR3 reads TGTGCCAGTGCAAGTCAGGGGCCTCCCGCGGAGACCCAGTACTTC. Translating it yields CASASQGPPAETQYF.

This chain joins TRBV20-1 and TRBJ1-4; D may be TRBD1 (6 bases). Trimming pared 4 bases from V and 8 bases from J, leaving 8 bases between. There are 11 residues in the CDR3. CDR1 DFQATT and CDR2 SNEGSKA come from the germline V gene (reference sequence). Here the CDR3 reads CSAKQGEKLFF. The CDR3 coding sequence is TGCAGTGCTAAACAGGGAGAAAAACTGTTTTTT.